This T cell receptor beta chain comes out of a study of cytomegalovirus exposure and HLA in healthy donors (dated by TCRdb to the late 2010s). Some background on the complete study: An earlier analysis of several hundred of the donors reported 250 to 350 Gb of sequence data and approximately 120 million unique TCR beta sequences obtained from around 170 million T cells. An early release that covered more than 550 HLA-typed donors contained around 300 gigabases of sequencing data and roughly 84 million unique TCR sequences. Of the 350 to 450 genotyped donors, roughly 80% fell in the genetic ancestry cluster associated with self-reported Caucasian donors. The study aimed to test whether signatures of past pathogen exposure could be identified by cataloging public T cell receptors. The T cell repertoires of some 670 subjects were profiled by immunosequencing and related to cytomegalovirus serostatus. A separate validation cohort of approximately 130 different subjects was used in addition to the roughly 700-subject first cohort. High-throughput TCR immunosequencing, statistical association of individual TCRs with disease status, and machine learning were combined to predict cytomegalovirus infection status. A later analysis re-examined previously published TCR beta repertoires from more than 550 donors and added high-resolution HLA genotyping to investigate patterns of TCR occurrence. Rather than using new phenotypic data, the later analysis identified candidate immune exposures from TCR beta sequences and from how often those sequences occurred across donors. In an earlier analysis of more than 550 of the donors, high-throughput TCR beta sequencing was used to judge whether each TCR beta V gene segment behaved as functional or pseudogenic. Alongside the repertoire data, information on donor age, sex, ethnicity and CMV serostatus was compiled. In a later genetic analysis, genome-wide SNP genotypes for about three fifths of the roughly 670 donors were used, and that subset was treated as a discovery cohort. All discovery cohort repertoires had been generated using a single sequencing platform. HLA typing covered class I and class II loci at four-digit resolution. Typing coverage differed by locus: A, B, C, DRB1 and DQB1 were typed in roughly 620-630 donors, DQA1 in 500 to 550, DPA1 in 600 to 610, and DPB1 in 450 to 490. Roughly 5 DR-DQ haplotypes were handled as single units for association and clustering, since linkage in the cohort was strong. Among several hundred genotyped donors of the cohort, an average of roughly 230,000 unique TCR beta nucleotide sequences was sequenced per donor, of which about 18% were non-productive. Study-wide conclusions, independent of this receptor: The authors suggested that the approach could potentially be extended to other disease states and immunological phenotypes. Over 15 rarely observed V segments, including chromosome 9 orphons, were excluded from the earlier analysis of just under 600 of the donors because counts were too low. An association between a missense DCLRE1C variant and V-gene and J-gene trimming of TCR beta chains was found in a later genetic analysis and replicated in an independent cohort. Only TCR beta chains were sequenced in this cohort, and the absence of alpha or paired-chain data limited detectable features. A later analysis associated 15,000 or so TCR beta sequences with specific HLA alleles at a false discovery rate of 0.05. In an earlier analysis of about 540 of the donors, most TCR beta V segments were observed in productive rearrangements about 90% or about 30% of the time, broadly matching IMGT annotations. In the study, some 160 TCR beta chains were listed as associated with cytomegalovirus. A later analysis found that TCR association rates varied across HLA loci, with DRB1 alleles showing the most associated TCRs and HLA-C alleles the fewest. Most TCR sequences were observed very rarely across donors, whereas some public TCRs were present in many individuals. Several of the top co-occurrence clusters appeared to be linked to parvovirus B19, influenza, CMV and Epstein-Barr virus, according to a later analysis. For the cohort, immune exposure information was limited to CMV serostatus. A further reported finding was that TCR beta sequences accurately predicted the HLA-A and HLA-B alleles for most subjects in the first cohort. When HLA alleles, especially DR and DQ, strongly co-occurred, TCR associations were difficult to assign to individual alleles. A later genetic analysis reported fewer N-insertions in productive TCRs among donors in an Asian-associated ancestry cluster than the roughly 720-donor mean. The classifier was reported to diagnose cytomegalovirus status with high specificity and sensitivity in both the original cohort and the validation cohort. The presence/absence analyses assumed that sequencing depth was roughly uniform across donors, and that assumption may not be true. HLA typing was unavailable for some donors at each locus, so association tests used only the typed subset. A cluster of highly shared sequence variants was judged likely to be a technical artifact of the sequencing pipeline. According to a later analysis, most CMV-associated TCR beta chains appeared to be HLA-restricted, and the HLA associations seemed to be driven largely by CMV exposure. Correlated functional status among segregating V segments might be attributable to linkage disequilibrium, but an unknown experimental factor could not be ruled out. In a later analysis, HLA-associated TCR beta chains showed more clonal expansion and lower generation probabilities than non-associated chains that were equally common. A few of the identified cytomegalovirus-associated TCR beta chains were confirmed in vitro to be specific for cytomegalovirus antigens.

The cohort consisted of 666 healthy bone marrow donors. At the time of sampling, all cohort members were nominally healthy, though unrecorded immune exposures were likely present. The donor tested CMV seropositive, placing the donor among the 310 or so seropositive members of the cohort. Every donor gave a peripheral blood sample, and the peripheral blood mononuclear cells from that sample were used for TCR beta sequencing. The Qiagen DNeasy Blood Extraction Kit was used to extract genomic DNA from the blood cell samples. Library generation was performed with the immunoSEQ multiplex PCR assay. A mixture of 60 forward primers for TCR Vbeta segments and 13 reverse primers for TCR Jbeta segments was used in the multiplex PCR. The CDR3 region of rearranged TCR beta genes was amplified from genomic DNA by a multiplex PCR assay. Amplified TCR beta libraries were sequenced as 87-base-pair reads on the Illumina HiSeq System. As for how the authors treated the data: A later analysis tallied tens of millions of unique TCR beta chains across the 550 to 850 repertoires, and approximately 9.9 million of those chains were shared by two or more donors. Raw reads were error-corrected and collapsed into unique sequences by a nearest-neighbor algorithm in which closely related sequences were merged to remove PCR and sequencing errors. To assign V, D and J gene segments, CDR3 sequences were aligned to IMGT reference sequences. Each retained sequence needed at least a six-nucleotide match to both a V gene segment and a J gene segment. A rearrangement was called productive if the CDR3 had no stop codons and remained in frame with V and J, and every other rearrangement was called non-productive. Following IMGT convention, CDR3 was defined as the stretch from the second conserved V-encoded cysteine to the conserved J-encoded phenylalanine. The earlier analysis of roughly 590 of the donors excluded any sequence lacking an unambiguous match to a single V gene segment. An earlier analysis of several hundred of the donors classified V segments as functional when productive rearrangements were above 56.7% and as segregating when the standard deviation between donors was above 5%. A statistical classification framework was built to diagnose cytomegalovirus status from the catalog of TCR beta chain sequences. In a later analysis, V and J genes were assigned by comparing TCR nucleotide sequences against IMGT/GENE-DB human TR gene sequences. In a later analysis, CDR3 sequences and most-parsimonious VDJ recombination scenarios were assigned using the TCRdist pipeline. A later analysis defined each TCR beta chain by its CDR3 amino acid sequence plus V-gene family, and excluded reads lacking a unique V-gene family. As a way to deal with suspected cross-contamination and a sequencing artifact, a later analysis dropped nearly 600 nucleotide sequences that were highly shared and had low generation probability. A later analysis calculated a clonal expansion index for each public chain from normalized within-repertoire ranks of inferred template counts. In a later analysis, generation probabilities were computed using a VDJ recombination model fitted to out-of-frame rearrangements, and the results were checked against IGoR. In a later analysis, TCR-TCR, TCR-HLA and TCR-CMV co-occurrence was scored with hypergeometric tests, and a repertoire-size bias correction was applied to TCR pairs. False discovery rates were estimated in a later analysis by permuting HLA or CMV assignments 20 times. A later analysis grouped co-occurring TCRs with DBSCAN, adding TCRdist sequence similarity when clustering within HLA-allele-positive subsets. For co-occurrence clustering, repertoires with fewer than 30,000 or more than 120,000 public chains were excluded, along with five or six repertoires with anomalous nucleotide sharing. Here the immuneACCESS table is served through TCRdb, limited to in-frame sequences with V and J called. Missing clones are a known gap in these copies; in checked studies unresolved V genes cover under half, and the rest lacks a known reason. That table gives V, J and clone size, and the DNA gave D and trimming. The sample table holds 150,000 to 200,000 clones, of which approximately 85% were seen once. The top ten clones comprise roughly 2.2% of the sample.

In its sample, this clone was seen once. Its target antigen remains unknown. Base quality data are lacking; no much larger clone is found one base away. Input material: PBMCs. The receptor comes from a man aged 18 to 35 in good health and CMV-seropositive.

The CDR3 region reads CASSLADGRREQYF. At the DNA level, the sequence is TGCGCCAGCAGCTTGGCCGACGGCCGGAGGGAGCAGTACTTC. The V and J segments used are TRBV5-1 and TRBJ2-7; matching of 5 bases hints at TRBD2 as the D gene. Between the V and J ends, shortened by 0 bases and 7 bases respectively, the junction contains 14 bases. The CDR3 has 14 amino acids, counting the end cysteine and phenylalanine. Only the CDR3 portion is preserved as DNA: 42 bases, with reading frame beginning at the first base. The germline V gene encodes CDR1 SGHRS and CDR2 YFSETQ.